Listed below are T cell receptor beta chains from one sample, sequenced in a study of T cell responses to AZD1222 COVID-19 vaccine. TCRdb keeps only in-frame clones here, not all; method: immunoSEQ multiplex PCR. This table has more than 110,000 clones, approximately 90% appearing once. The source material was peripheral blood, sampled on day 0 of AZD1222 vaccination. The receptors shown here come from an adult in good health. Each CDR3 is given with its conserved first and last residue. The order of the fields is clone size, D gene, CDR3 length, V gene, J gene, CDR3 protein, CDR3 DNA. D genes are given only for firm matches. The size entry is marked missing in some rows and otherwise reads once, few, many or a size class.

NA,NA,14,TRBV7-6,TRBJ2-2,CASTLNPNTGELFF,TGTGCCAGCACCCTCAATCCGAACACCGGGGAGCTGTTTTTT
NA,NA,15,TRBV5-8,TRBJ2-5,CASSPPIGEQETQYF,TGTGCCAGCAGCCCCCCGATCGGTGAACAAGAGACCCAGTACTTC
NA,NA,17,TRBV25-1,TRBJ1-6,CASSDRTRVSYNSPLHF,TGTGCCAGCAGTGACCGGACGCGAGTTTCCTATAATTCACCCCTCCACTTT
NA,TRBD2,13,TRBV7-3,TRBJ2-3,CASSPRDYSTQYF,TGTGCCAGCAGCCCCCGGGACTACTCTACGCAGTATTTT
many,NA,13,TRBV6-2/TRBV6-3,TRBJ1-1,CASSYAGNTEAFF,TGTGCCAGCAGTTACGCTGGGAACACTGAAGCTTTCTTT
NA,NA,18,TRBV5-6,TRBJ1-2,CASSLEMGPGGLNYGYTF,TGTGCCAGCAGCTTGGAAATGGGCCCCGGTGGACTCAACTATGGCTACACCTTC
NA,NA,14,TRBV30,TRBJ1-1,CAWIRQGIYTEAFF,TGTGCCTGGATCCGGCAGGGTATCTACACTGAAGCTTTCTTT
NA,TRBD1,15,TRBV11-2,TRBJ2-7,CASSLAGTGAYEQYF,TGTGCCAGCAGCTTAGCCGGGACAGGGGCCTACGAGCAGTACTTC
NA,NA,15,TRBV19,TRBJ2-1,CASSPGSHPYNEQFF,TGTGCCAGTAGTCCGGGGAGCCACCCCTACAATGAGCAGTTCTTC
NA,NA,15,TRBV5-1,TRBJ1-2,CASSLGGQRGDGYTF,TGCGCCAGCAGCTTGGGGGGTCAGAGGGGAGATGGCTACACCTTC
NA,TRBD1,15,TRBV5-1,TRBJ2-7,CASSLVYRGQHEQYF,TGCGCCAGCAGCTTGGTCTACAGGGGGCAACACGAGCAGTACTTC
NA,NA,17,TRBV29-1,TRBJ1-5,CSVEEAGPNPSNQPQHF,TGCAGCGTTGAAGAGGCCGGGCCGAACCCTAGCAATCAGCCCCAGCATTTT
NA,TRBD1,16,TRBV19,TRBJ1-5,CASQGYWDRVNQPQHF,TGTGCCAGCCAAGGCTACTGGGACAGGGTCAATCAGCCCCAGCATTTT
NA,NA,14,TRBV5-1,TRBJ2-1,CASSLEGGFGEQFF,TGCGCCAGCAGCTTGGAAGGAGGATTCGGTGAGCAGTTCTTC
NA,TRBD1,14,TRBV9,TRBJ2-7,CASSVGDRIYEQYF,TGTGCCAGCAGCGTAGGGGACAGGATCTACGAGCAGTACTTC
NA,TRBD1,15,TRBV7-8,TRBJ2-1,CASSSRDRFIDEQFF,TGTGCCAGCAGCTCCCGGGACAGATTTATCGATGAGCAGTTCTTC
NA,TRBD1,16,TRBV4-1,TRBJ1-2,CASSQDSGGVNYGYTF,TGCGCCAGCAGCCAAGATTCAGGGGGCGTAAACTATGGCTACACCTTC
NA,NA,13,TRBV29-1,TRBJ1-1,CSASRGGNTEAFF,TGCAGCGCCTCGAGGGGGGGGAACACTGAAGCTTTCTTT
NA,TRBD2,17,TRBV7-7,TRBJ2-1,CASSLAQTSGWDNEQFF,TGTGCTAGCAGCTTAGCACAGACTAGCGGGTGGGACAATGAGCAGTTCTTC
NA,NA,16,TRBV11-2,TRBJ2-1,CASSLDGSGAYNEQFF,TGTGCCAGCAGCTTAGATGGGTCGGGGGCCTACAATGAGCAGTTCTTC
NA,NA,15,TRBV30,TRBJ1-2,CAWTGGLVVFYGYTF,TGTGCCTGGACCGGTGGGCTCGTCGTCTTCTATGGCTACACCTTC
NA,NA,16,TRBV7-3,TRBJ1-6,CASSLAGGRGPSPLHF,TGTGCCAGCAGCTTAGCAGGAGGACGAGGTCCTTCACCCCTCCACTTT
NA,NA,16,TRBV6-2/TRBV6-3,TRBJ2-2,CASSYTGTTNTGELFF,TGTGCCAGCAGTTACACCGGGACAACGAACACCGGGGAGCTGTTTTTT
NA,NA,15,TRBV6-1,TRBJ1-6,CASSELRDGNSPLHF,TGTGCCAGCAGTGAACTCCGGGACGGCAATTCACCCCTCCACTTT